This T cell receptor (beta chain) came from a study of blood T cell repertoires in COVID-19. On the study more broadly: Specimens from acute and convalescent COVID-19 originated in the United States, Italy and Spain.

In the original workflow: From reference gene primer amplification, estimates of nucleated cell counts were derived. Profiled with immunoSEQ multiplex PCR; TCRdb holds only in-frame clones, not every one. V, J and clone size are those of that table, while D and trimming were read from the DNA. The data hold roughly 280,000 clones, with around nine tenths observed a single time. The germline V gene encodes CDR1 MRHNA and CDR2 SNTAGT. The CDR3 has 17 residues. V shed 3 bases and J shed 3 bases, with 15 bases lying between them. The source material was peripheral blood. The V call is TRBV6-4, the J call TRBJ1-6, with D uncertain. The receptor was isolated from a man aged 50 to 59 with acute or convalescent COVID-19. CDR3 protein: CASSDPAGLGYNSPLHF. CDR3 coding DNA: TGTGCCAGCAGTGATCCCGCGGGTCTCGGCTATAATTCACCCCTCCACTTT.